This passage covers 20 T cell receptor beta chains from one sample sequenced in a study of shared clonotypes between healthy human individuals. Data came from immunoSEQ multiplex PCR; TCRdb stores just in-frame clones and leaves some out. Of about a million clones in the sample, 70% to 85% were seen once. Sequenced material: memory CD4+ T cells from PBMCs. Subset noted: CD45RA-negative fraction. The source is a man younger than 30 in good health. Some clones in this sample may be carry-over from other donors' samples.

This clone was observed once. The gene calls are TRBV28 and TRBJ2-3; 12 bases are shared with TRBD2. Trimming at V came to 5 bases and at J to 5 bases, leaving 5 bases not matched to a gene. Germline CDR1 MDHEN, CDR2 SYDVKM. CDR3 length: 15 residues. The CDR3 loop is CASSVPGLAGDTQYF. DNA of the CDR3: TGTGCCAGCAGTGTCCCGGGACTAGCGGGAGATACGCAGTATTTT.

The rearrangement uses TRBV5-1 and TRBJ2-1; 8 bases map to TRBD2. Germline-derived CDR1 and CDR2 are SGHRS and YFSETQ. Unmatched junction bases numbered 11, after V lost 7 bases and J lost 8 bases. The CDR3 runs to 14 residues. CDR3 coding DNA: TGCGCCAGCGCTGAGGCCAGCGGGAGCTATGAGCAGTTCTTC. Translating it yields CASAEASGSYEQFF.

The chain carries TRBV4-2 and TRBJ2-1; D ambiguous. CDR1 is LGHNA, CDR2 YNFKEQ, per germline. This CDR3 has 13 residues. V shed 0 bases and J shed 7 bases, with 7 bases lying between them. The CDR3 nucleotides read TGTGCCAGCAGCCAAGATTACGGGAATGAGCAGTTCTTC. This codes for CASSQDYGNEQFF.

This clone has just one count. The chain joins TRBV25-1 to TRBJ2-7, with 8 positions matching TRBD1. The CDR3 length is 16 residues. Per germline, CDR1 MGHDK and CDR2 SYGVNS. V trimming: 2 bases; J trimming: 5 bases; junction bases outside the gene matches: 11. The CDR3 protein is CASSEARGRFSNEQYF. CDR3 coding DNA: TGTGCCAGCAGTGAAGCCAGGGGGCGCTTTTCAAACGAGCAGTACTTC.

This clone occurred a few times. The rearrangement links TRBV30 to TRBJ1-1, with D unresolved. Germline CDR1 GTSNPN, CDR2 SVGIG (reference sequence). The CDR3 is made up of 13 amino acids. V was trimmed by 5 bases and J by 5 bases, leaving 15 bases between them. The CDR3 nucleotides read TGTGCCTGGCGTCACGGCGGAGTTACTGAAGCTTTCTTT. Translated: CAWRHGGVTEAFF. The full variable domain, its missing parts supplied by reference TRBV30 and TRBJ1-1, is SQTIHQWPATLVQPVGSPLSLECTVEGTSNPNLYWYRQAAGRGLQLLFYSVGIGQISSEVPQNLSASRPQDRQFILSSKKLLLSDSGFYLCAWRHGGVTEAFFGQGTRLTVV.

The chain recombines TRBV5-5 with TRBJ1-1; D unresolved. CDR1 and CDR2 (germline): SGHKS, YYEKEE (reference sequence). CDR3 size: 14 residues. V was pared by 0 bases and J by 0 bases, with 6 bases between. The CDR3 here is CASSLGHMNTEAFF. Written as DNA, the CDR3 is TGTGCCAGCAGCTTGGGGCATATGAACACTGAAGCTTTCTTT. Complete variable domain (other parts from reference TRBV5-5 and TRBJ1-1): DAGVTQSPTHLIKTRGQQVTLRCSPISGHKSVSWYQQVLGQGPQFIFQYYEKEERGRGNFPDRFSARQFPNYSSELNVNALLLGDSALYLCASSLGHMNTEAFFGQGTRLTVV.

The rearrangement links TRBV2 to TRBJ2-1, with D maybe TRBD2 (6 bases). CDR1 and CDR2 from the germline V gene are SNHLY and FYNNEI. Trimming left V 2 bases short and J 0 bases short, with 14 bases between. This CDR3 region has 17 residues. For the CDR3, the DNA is TGTGCCAGCAGTGAATCCGCGGGACTTAGCTCCTACAATGAGCAGTTCTTC. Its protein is CASSESAGLSSYNEQFF.

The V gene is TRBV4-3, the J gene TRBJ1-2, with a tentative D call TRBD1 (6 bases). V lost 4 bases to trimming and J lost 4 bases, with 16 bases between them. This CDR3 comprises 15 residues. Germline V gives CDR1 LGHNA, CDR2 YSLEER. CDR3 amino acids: CASSRTGTLPYGYTF. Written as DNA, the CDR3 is TGCGCCAGCAGCCGAACAGGGACTCTTCCCTATGGCTACACCTTC.

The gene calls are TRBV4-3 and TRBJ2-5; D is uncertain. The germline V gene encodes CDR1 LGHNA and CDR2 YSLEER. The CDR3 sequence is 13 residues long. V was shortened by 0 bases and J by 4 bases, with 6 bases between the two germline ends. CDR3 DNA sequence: TGCGCCAGCAGCCAAGAGACCCGAGAGACCCAGTACTTC. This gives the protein CASSQETRETQYF.

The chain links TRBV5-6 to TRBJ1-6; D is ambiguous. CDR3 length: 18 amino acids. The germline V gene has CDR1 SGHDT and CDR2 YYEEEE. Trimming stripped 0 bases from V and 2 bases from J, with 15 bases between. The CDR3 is CASSLGRARAPYNSPLHF. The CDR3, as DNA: TGTGCCAGCAGCTTGGGGCGGGCCCGGGCCCCCTATAATTCACCCCTCCACTTT.

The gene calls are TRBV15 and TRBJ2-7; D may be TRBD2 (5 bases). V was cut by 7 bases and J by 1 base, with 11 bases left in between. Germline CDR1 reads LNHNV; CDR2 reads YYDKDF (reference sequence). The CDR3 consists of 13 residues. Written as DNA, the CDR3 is TGTGCCACCACTAAGGGCGGGTCCTACGAGCAGTACTTC. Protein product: CATTKGGSYEQYF.

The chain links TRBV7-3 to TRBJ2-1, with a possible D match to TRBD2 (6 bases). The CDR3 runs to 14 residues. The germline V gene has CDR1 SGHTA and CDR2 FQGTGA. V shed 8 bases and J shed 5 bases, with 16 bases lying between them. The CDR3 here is CASAQSGPNNEQFF. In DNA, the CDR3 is TGTGCCAGCGCACAAAGCGGGCCGAACAATGAGCAGTTCTTC.

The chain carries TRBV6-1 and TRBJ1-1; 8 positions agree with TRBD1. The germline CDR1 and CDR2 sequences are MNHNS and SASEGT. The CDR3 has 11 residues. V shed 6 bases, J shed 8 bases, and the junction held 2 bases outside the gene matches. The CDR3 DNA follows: TGTGCCAGCAGCTGGACAGGGGAAGCTTTCTTT. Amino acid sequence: CASSWTGEAFF.

CDR3 DNA: TGTGCCAGCAGTACGGTCGGTCTAGCGGAAGGGGAGACCCAGTACTTC. This sequence encodes CASSTVGLAEGETQYF. The chain joins TRBV28 to TRBJ2-5; TRBD2 matches 7 bases. V was pared by 5 bases and J by 5 bases, with 14 bases of the junction left unmatched. The CDR3 covers 16 residues. The germline CDR1 and CDR2 sequences are MDHEN and SYDVKM.

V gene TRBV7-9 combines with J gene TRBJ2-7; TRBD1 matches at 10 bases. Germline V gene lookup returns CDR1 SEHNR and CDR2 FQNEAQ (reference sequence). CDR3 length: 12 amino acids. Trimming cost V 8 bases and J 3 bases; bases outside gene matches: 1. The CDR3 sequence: CASRDRGYEQYF. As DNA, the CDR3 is TGTGCCAGCCGGGACAGGGGCTACGAGCAGTACTTC. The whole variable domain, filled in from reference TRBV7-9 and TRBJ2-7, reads DTGVSQNPRHKITKRGQNVTFRCDPISEHNRLYWYRQTLGQGPEFLTYFQNEAQLEKSRLLSDRFSAERPKGSFSTLEIQRTEQGDSAMYLCASRDRGYEQYFGPGTRLTVT.

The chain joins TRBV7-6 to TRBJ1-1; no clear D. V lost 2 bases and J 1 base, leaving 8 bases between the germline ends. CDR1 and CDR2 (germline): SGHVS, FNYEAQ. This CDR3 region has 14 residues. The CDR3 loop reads CASSLNAGNTEAFF. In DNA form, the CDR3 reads TGTGCCAGCAGCTTAAATGCGGGGAACACTGAAGCTTTCTTT. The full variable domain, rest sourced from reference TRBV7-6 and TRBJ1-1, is GAGVSQSPRYKVTKRGQDVALRCDPISGHVSLYWYRQALGQGPEFLTYFNYEAQQDKSGLPNDRFSAERPEGSISTLTIQRTEQRDSAMYRCASSLNAGNTEAFFGQGTRLTVV.

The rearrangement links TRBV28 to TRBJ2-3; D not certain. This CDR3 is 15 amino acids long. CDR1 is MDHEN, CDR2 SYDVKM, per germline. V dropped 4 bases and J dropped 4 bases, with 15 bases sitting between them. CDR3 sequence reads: CASSSPDAPPDTQYF. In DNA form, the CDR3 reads TGTGCCAGCAGTTCCCCAGATGCCCCCCCAGATACGCAGTATTTT.

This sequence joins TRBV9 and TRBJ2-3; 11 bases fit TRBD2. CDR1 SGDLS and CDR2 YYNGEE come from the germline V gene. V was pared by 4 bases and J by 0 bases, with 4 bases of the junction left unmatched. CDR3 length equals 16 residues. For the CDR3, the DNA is TGTGCCAGCAGCCAGACTAGCGGGATCAGCACAGATACGCAGTATTTT. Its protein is CASSQTSGISTDTQYF.

The CDR3 coding sequence is TGTGCCAGCTCATTAATGGGTCACGGGATCCAGCCCCAGCATTTT. This gives the protein CASSLMGHGIQPQHF. The genes are TRBV18 and TRBJ1-5; D ambiguous. Germline lookup yields CDR1 KGHSH and CDR2 LQKENI. Trimming shortened V by 5 bases and J by 7 bases, and 18 bases separated the two germline ends. The CDR3 runs to 15 residues.

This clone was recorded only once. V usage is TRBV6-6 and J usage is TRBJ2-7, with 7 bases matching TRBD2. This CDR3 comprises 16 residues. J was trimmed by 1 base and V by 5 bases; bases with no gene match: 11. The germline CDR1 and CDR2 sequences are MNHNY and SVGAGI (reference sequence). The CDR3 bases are TGTGCCAGCAGTACCCCGAGAGCGGGACGGTCCTACGAGCAGTACTTC. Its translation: CASSTPRAGRSYEQYF.